This is a list of T cell receptor beta chains from one sample in a study of T cells in Graves' hyperthyroidism and ophthalmopathy. One entry per CDR3 protein, called by TCRdb with MiXCR from the multiplex PCR reads. The repertoire holds 350,000 or so distinct CDR3 sequences, with around 18% as singletons. The material sequenced was blood. Receptor source: a woman between 35 and 50 years old with Graves' ophthalmopathy. Both conserved end residues are part of each CDR3. The order of the fields is V gene, clone size, J gene, D gene, CDR3 DNA, CDR3 protein. The D gene is left open where the match is weak. Expanded clones get a size class; other rows say once, few or many, or leave the size out.

V gene: TRBV28
clone size: many
J gene: TRBJ2-4
D gene: TRBD2
CDR3 DNA: TGTGCCAGCAGTTTTGGGGGACTAGCGGGAGGGATGAACATTCAGTACTTC
CDR3 protein: CASSFGGLAGGMNIQYF

V gene: TRBV15
clone size: .
J gene: TRBJ2-5
D gene: .
CDR3 DNA: TGTGCCACCAGCAGAGACAGGGGTAGAGAGACCCAGTACTTC
CDR3 protein: CATSRDRGRETQYF

V gene: TRBV18
clone size: many
J gene: TRBJ1-1
D gene: .
CDR3 DNA: TGTGCCAGCTCGCCTGGGCCGCTTACTGAAGCTTTCTTT
CDR3 protein: CASSPGPLTEAFF

V gene: TRBV5-1
clone size: many
J gene: TRBJ2-7
D gene: .
CDR3 DNA: TGCGCCAGCAGTCACCAGGGGTACGAGCAGTACTTC
CDR3 protein: CASSHQGYEQYF

V gene: TRBV6-1
clone size: .
J gene: TRBJ2-4
D gene: .
CDR3 DNA: TGTGCCAGCAGTGAAGCCTTAAGACCTGGGAGTGGCAAAAACCTTCAGTACTTC
CDR3 protein: CASSEALRPGSGKNLQYF

V gene: TRBV7-8
clone size: many
J gene: TRBJ1-2
D gene: .
CDR3 DNA: TGTGCCAGCAGCTTAGTGGCGGGGGACGGCTACACCTTC
CDR3 protein: CASSLVAGDGYTF

V gene: TRBV10-3
clone size: many
J gene: TRBJ1-5
D gene: .
CDR3 DNA: TGTGCCATCAGAGCCGCCACCAATCAGCCCCAGCATTTT
CDR3 protein: CAIRAATNQPQHF

V gene: TRBV28
clone size: many
J gene: TRBJ2-7
D gene: .
CDR3 DNA: TGTGCCAGCAGGCCGAACAGACGCTCCTACGAGCAGTACTTC
CDR3 protein: CASRPNRRSYEQYF

V gene: TRBV28
clone size: .
J gene: TRBJ1-1
D gene: .
CDR3 DNA: TGTGCCAGCAGTTTATCCCCCCCGGGTACTGAAGCTTTCTTT
CDR3 protein: CASSLSPPGTEAFF

V gene: TRBV7-2
clone size: .
J gene: TRBJ1-2
D gene: .
CDR3 DNA: TGTGCCAGCAGACCACAACAGGGCTCGAACTATGGCTACACCTTC
CDR3 protein: CASRPQQGSNYGYTF

V gene: TRBV19
clone size: many
J gene: TRBJ2-7
D gene: .
CDR3 DNA: TGTGCCAGTAGTATGGCAGGGGACACCTACGAGCAGTACTTC
CDR3 protein: CASSMAGDTYEQYF

V gene: TRBV7-3
clone size: many
J gene: TRBJ2-5
D gene: .
CDR3 DNA: TGTGCCAGCAGCTCTTACGTTGAGGAGACCCAGTACTTC
CDR3 protein: CASSSYVEETQYF